Sequencing of this T cell receptor (beta chain) was carried out in a study of OX40 agonist ivuxolimab in advanced cancers. This clone showed up just once. The sampling schedule covered blood at baseline, cycle 4 day 1, and cycle 7 day 1. TCRdb keeps only in-frame clones here, not all; method: immunoSEQ multiplex PCR. The profile shows 20,000 to 30,000 clones, 70% to 90% of them singletons. The sequence was collected from an adult with an advanced solid tumor such as melanoma, head and neck, liver or kidney cancer. The sample here was CD4+ or CD8+ T cells sorted from blood, taken in a trial of the OX40 agonist ivuxolimab.

The CDR3 region has the DNA TGCAGCGTTTTAGGGACAGGGGACTATGGCTACACCTTC. Translated, it gives CSVLGTGDYGYTF. This chain uses TRBV29-1 with TRBJ1-2; 10 bases map to TRBD1. The CDR3 sequence is 13 residues long. V lost 5 bases to trimming and J lost 3 bases; unmatched junction nucleotides: 3. Germline lookup yields CDR1 SQVTM and CDR2 ANQGSEA.